The source of this TCR beta chain is a study of blood T cell repertoires in COVID-19. This clone was counted a single time. This CDR3 comprises 13 residues. V was trimmed by 1 base and J by 4 bases, leaving 7 bases between them. Assay: immunoSEQ multiplex PCR; the TCRdb copy retains only in-frame clones and omits some. In the table there are tens of thousands of clones, around 87% of which are singletons. The TCR sequence derives from a man between 60 and 75 years old with active or convalescent COVID-19. The specimen was peripheral blood. The chain is built from TRBV12-3 or TRBV12-4 and TRBJ1-1; D is unclear. The CDR3 coding sequence is TGTGCCAGCAGTTTAGGGCCTGGCACTGAAGCTTTCTTT. Translated, it gives CASSLGPGTEAFF.